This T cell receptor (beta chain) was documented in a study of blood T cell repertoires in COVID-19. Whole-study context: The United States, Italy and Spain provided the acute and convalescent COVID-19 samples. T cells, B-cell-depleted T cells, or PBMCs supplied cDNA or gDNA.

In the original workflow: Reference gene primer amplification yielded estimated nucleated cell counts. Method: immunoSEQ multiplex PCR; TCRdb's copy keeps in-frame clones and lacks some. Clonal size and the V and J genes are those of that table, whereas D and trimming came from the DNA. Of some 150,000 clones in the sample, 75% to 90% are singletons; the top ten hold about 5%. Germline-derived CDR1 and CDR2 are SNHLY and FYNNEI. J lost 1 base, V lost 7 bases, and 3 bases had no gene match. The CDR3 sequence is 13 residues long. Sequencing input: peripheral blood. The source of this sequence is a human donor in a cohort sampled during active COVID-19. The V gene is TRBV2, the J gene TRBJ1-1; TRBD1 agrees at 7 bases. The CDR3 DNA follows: TGTGCCAGCAACAGGGGATGGAACACTGAAGCTTTCTTT. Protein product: CASNRGWNTEAFF.